Listed here is a single T cell receptor (beta chain). The entry originates in a study of cytomegalovirus exposure and HLA in healthy donors. PCR employed 60 Vbeta and 13 Jbeta primers. This table comes from immunoSEQ multiplex PCR, and its TCRdb copy is limited to in-frame clones, with some not included. The sample includes more than 100,000 clones. Input material: PBMCs. This sequence was found in a man in his forties in good health and CMV-seronegative.

This CDR3 reads CASSVVASGRLGNEQFF. Written as DNA, the CDR3 is TGTGCCAGCAGCGTAGTGGCTAGCGGGAGACTAGGCAATGAGCAGTTCTTC. This chain connects TRBV9 to TRBJ2-1; 10 nucleotides agree with TRBD2. The germline gives CDR1 SGDLS, CDR2 YYNGEE. This CDR3 is 17 amino acids long. V dropped 0 bases and J dropped 6; count of bases not matched to a gene: 9.